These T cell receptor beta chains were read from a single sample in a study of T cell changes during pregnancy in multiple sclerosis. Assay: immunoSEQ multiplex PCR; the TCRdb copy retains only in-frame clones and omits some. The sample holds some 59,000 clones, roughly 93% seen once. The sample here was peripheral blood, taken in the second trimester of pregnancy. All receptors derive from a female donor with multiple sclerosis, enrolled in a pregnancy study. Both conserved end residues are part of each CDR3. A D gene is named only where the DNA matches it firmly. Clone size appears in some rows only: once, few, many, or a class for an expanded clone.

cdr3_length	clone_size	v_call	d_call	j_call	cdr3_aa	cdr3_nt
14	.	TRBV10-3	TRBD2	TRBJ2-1	CAIRAGVVNNEQFF	TGTGCCATCAGAGCGGGGGTTGTTAACAATGAGCAGTTCTTC
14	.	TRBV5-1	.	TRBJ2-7	CASSVQGMDDEQYF	TGCGCCAGCAGTGTCCAGGGCATGGACGACGAGCAGTACTTC
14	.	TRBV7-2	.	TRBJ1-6	CASSFQGKNSPLHF	TGTGCCAGCAGCTTTCAGGGAAAGAATTCACCCCTCCACTTT
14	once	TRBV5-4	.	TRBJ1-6	CASSQTGPGSPLHF	TGTGCCAGCAGCCAAACAGGGCCCGGGTCACCCCTCCACTTT
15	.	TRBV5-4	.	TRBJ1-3	CASSSGLPSGNTIYF	TGTGCCAGCAGCTCCGGACTCCCCTCTGGAAACACCATATATTTT
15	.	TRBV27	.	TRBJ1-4	CASRELRGGDEKLFF	TGTGCCAGCAGGGAACTGCGGGGAGGGGATGAAAAACTGTTTTTT
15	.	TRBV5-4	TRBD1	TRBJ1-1	CASRAGQGLDTEAFF	TGTGCCAGCAGGGCGGGACAGGGGCTCGACACTGAAGCTTTCTTT
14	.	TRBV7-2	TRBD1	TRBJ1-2	CASSPETGWYGYTF	TGTGCCAGCAGCCCGGAGACAGGGTGGTATGGCTACACCTTC
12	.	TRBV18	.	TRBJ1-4	CASSPDGQKLFF	TGTGCCAGCTCACCGGACGGACAGAAACTGTTTTTT
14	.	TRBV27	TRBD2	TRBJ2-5	CASSLRGEEETQYF	TGTGCCAGCAGTCTCCGGGGGGAAGAAGAGACCCAGTACTTC
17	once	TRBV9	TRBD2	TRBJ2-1	CASSVAPGGGAANEQFF	TGTGCCAGCAGCGTAGCACCCGGCGGGGGGGCCGCGAATGAGCAGTTCTTC
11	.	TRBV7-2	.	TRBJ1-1	CASSPYGVAFF	TGTGCCAGCAGCCCCTACGGGGTAGCTTTCTTT
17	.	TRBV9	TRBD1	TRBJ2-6	CASSGTNRGRGANVLTF	TGTGCCAGCAGCGGAACAAACAGGGGGCGTGGGGCCAACGTCCTGACTTTC
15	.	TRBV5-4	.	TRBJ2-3	CASSSAGTAKEAQYF	TGTGCCAGCAGCTCGGCGGGGACCGCGAAGGAGGCGCAGTATTTT
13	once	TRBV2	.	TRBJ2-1	CATSGGARNEQFF	TGTGCCACCTCCGGAGGGGCGAGGAATGAGCAGTTCTTC
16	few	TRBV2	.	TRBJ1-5	CASSVGTGAGNQPQHF	TGTGCCAGCAGTGTCGGAACAGGTGCTGGAAATCAGCCCCAGCATTTT
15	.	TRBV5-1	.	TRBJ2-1	CASSLDGNPYNEQFF	TGCGCCAGCAGCTTGGACGGGAATCCCTACAATGAGCAGTTCTTC
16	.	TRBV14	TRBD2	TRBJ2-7	CASSQGGSGARGGQYF	TGTGCCAGCAGCCAAGGGGGTAGCGGGGCCCGTGGTGGGCAGTACTTC
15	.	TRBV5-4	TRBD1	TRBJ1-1	CASSPGQGAWTEAFF	TGTGCCAGCAGCCCCGGACAGGGGGCTTGGACTGAAGCTTTCTTT
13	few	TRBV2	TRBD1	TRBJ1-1	CARVRQGSTEAFF	TGTGCCAGGGTTAGACAGGGCTCCACTGAAGCTTTCTTT
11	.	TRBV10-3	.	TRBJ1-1	CAISADTEAFF	TGTGCCATCAGTGCGGACACTGAAGCTTTCTTT
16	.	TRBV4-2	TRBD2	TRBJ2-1	CASSQDRAGGSNEQFF	TGTGCCAGCAGCCAAGACAGAGCGGGGGGGTCCAATGAGCAGTTCTTC
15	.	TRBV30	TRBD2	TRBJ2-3	CAWSVLGRDTDTQYF	TGTGCCTGGAGTGTACTCGGGAGGGACACAGATACGCAGTATTTT
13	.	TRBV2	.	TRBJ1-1	CASRVGEGTEAFF	TGTGCCAGCAGAGTAGGGGAGGGCACTGAAGCTTTCTTT
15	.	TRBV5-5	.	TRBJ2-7	CASRQPGRGVVEQYF	TGTGCCAGCAGACAGCCGGGGAGGGGGGTCGTCGAGCAGTACTTC
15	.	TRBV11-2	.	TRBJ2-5	CASSLLMEGLETQYF	TGTGCCAGCAGCTTATTAATGGAGGGATTGGAGACCCAGTACTTC
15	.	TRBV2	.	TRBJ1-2	CASRADRGGNYGYTF	TGTGCCAGCAGAGCCGACAGAGGTGGAAACTATGGCTACACCTTC
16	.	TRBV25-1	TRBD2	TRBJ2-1	CASSTKRGNSYNEQFF	TGTGCCAGCAGTACCAAGCGGGGTAACTCCTACAATGAGCAGTTCTTC
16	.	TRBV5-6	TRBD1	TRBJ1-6	CASSFRQGNYNSPLHF	TGTGCCAGCAGCTTCCGACAGGGGAATTATAATTCACCCCTCCACTTT
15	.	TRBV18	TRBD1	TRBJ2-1	CASSALTGRYNEQFF	TGTGCCAGCTCAGCCTTGACAGGGCGCTACAATGAGCAGTTCTTC
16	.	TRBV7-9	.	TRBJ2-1	CASSPGGSLSYNEQFF	TGTGCCAGCAGCCCCGGAGGGTCCCTGTCCTACAATGAGCAGTTCTTC
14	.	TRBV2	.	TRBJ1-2	CASSEGDWGYGYTF	TGTGCCAGCAGTGAGGGGGACTGGGGGTATGGCTACACCTTC
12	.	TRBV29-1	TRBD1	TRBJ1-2	CSAHGQGHGYTF	TGCAGCGCTCACGGACAGGGGCATGGCTACACCTTC
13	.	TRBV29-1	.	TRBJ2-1	CSGGLATYNEQFF	TGCAGCGGGGGCCTGGCAACCTACAATGAGCAGTTCTTC
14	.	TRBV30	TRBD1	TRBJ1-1	CAWSRDRGYTEAFF	TGTGCCTGGAGCCGGGACAGGGGATACACTGAAGCTTTCTTT
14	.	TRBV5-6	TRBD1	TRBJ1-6	CAAGLRGLNSPLHF	TGTGCCGCCGGGCTCAGGGGGTTGAATTCACCCCTCCACTTT
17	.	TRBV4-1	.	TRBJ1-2	CASSQDISGLLNYGYTF	TGCGCCAGCAGCCAAGATATTTCAGGGCTTCTGAACTATGGCTACACCTTC
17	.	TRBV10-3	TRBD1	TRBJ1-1	CAIRFGQGDTLNTEAFF	TGTGCCATCAGATTTGGACAGGGGGACACCCTGAACACTGAAGCTTTCTTT
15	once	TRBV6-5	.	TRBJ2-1	CASRPLGGIRNEQFF	TGTGCCAGCAGACCCTTAGGGGGTATAAGGAATGAGCAGTTCTTC
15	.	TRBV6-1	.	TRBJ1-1	CASSLPGSGATEAFF	TGTGCCAGCAGCCTCCCCGGAAGCGGGGCGACTGAAGCTTTCTTT
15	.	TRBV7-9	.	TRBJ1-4	CASSSGGGTNEKLFF	TGTGCCAGCAGCTCCGGGGGGGGGACTAATGAAAAACTGTTTTTT
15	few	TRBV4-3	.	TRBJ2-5	CASSQGVGYQETQYF	TGCGCCAGCAGCCAGGGAGTGGGTTACCAAGAGACCCAGTACTTC
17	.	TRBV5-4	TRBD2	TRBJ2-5	CASSLGASGGDAETQYF	TGTGCCAGCAGCTTGGGGGCTAGCGGGGGGGATGCGGAGACCCAGTACTTC
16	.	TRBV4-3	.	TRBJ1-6	CASSQDGPGRNSPLHF	TGCGCCAGCAGCCAAGATGGGCCCGGGAGGAATTCACCCCTCCACTTT
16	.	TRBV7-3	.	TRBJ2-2	CASSSQAGANTGELFF	TGTGCCAGCAGTAGCCAGGCAGGGGCGAACACCGGGGAGCTGTTTTTT
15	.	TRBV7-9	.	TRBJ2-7	CASSLKGGREYEQYF	TGTGCCAGCAGCCTCAAAGGCGGCAGGGAATACGAGCAGTACTTC
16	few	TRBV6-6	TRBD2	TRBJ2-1	CASSYGTSGPYNEQFF	TGTGCCAGCAGTTACGGGACTAGCGGACCTTACAATGAGCAGTTCTTC
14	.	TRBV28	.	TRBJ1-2	CASSSPVWGGGYTF	TGTGCCAGCAGTTCCCCTGTCTGGGGCGGCGGCTACACCTTC
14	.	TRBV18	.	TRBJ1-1	CASSPLGQAWVAFF	TGTGCCAGCTCACCCCTCGGTCAGGCGTGGGTAGCTTTCTTT
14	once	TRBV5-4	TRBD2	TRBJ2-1	CASSHGGSYNEQFF	TGTGCCAGCAGCCACGGGGGGTCCTACAATGAGCAGTTCTTC
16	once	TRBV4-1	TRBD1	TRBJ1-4	CASSQDGTGASEKLFF	TGCGCCAGCAGCCAAGATGGGACAGGGGCTAGTGAAAAACTGTTTTTT
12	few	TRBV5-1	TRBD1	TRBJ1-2	CASSIPGQGYTF	TGCGCCAGCAGCATACCGGGACAGGGCTACACCTTC
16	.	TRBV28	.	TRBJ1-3	CASSLRPGVSGNTIYF	TGTGCCAGCAGTTTACGGCCGGGGGTCTCTGGAAACACCATATATTTT
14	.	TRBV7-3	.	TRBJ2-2	CASSPGGLTGELFF	TGTGCCAGCAGCCCTGGGGGACTTACCGGGGAGCTGTTTTTT
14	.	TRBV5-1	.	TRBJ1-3	CASSPTTGGNTIYF	TGCGCCAGCAGCCCTACGACAGGAGGAAACACCATATATTTT